What follows are 28 T cell receptor beta chains derived from one specimen sequenced in a study of T cells in pancreatic ductal adenocarcinoma. No neoadjuvant therapy was given to the selected pancreatic ductal adenocarcinoma patients before their surgery. Clones were sequenced by immunoSEQ multiplex PCR, and TCRdb holds only the in-frame ones, with some missing. The repertoire holds roughly 5,400 clones, about 88% seen once, with less than 6.5% in the top ten. Specimen: pancreatic tumor tissue. All receptors derive from a human donor with pancreatic ductal adenocarcinoma.

The chain has TRBV6-1 and TRBJ1-3, with D unclear. V gave up 2 bases and J gave up 0 bases, with 8 bases separating them. This CDR3 has 15 residues. CDR1 is MNHNS, CDR2 SASEGT, per germline. The CDR3, as DNA: TGTGCCAGCAGTGAAAGTGTAACCTCTGGAAACACCATATATTTT. Translating gives CASSESVTSGNTIYF.

CDR3 DNA: TGTGCCAGCAGCTTTACCGGGGAAGCCTACGAGCAGTACTTC. Its translation is CASSFTGEAYEQYF. The chain uses TRBV7-8 and TRBJ2-7; tentatively, D is TRBD2 (5 bases). The CDR3 contains 14 residues. V lost 3 bases and J lost 2, with 11 bases in between. Germline V gene sequence: CDR1 SGHVS, CDR2 FQNEAQ.

Worth noting for this clone: At one boundary the junction diverges from the germline segment, which might be a read error. The rearrangement uses TRBV18 and TRBJ1-1; D is unresolved. This CDR3 spans 12 amino acids. Germline V gene data show CDR1 as KGHSH and CDR2 as LQKENI. The CDR3 spells CATSAPTGEAFF. The CDR3 nucleotides read TGTGCCACCTCAGCCCCGACTGGTGAAGCTTTCTTT.

V gene TRBV9 combines with J gene TRBJ2-7, with 12 bases fitting TRBD1. CDR3 length: 15 amino acids. Per germline, CDR1 SGDLS and CDR2 YYNGEE. After removal of 2 bases from V and 4 bases from J, the junction contained 4 bases not matched to a gene. Here the CDR3 DNA reads TGTGCCAGCAGCGTGGGGACAGGGGGCGCGTACGAGCAGTACTTC. Its translation: CASSVGTGGAYEQYF.

This sequence joins TRBV11-2 and TRBJ2-7, with TRBD2 as a possible D gene (5 bases). From germline, CDR1 is SGHAT and CDR2 FQNNGV. V lost 0 bases, J lost 6 bases, and 12 bases lay in between. The CDR3 runs 14 residues. The CDR3 nucleotides read TGTGCCAGCAGCTTAGAGAGACTCAGCGGCGAGCAGTACTTC. Translation: CASSLERLSGEQYF.

This sequence joins TRBV4-1 and TRBJ2-2; the match to TRBD1 covers 9 bases. Germline assignment: CDR1 MGHRA and CDR2 YSYEKL. The CDR3 is 15 amino acids. Trimming at V came to 6 bases and at J to 4 bases, leaving 6 bases not matched to a gene. The CDR3 loop is CASRTGTGPTGELFF. The CDR3 nucleotides read TGCGCCAGCAGAACCGGGACAGGGCCCACCGGGGAGCTGTTTTTT.

This clone was detected once. This chain links TRBV4-2 with TRBJ2-5; 8 bases are a match to TRBD1. V shed 4 bases, J shed 1 base, and the junction held 2 bases outside the gene matches. Looked up from germline, CDR1 is LGHNA and CDR2 is YNFKEQ. The CDR3 is made up of 14 amino acids. The CDR3 region has the DNA TGTGCCAGCAGCCCGGGACAGGCCCAAGAGACCCAGTACTTC. Translated, it gives CASSPGQAQETQYF.

This chain uses TRBV18 with TRBJ2-5; the D gene is possibly TRBD1 (5 bases). This CDR3 is built from 13 residues. Between the trimmed V and J ends, which lost 3 bases and 11 bases, there was a span of 16 bases. Germline-derived CDR1 and CDR2 are KGHSH and LQKENI. Written as DNA, the CDR3 is TGTGCCAGCTCACCGGGCAGGGATCAAGAGCAGTACTTC. It yields the protein CASSPGRDQEQYF.

Only a few counts were recorded for this clone. The chain uses TRBV5-1 and TRBJ1-3; no clear D. There are 15 residues in the CDR3. Trimming stripped 4 bases from V and 4 bases from J, with 15 bases between. Germline CDR1 is SGHRS and CDR2 is YFSETQ. CDR3 in DNA: TGCGCCAGCAGCGATCAAGGGATGAAAGGAAACACCATATATTTT. Its protein product is CASSDQGMKGNTIYF. The full variable domain, with the rest looked up from reference TRBV5-1 and TRBJ1-3, is KAGVTQTPRYLIKTRGQQVTLSCSPISGHRSVSWYQQTPGQGLQFLFEYFSETQRNKGNFPGRFSGRQFSNSRSEMNVSTLELGDSALYLCASSDQGMKGNTIYFGEGSWLTVV.

The chain links TRBV4-2 to TRBJ2-2; D is unclear. From germline, CDR1 is LGHNA and CDR2 YNFKEQ. Trimming took off 0 bases at V and 5 bases at J, with 7 bases between the two ends. The CDR3 contains 14 residues. The CDR3 is CASSQERTTGELFF. Written as DNA, the CDR3 is TGTGCCAGCAGCCAAGAAAGAACAACCGGGGAGCTGTTTTTT.

The V gene is TRBV5-4, the J gene TRBJ2-7; 9 bases agree with TRBD2. The germline V gene encodes CDR1 SGHNT and CDR2 YYREEE (reference sequence). V was clipped by 0 bases and J by 7 bases; unmatched bases: 5. This CDR3 has 14 residues. The CDR3, as DNA: TGTGCCAGCAGCTTGGAGGGCGGGAGGGGGGAGCAGTACTTC. Translating it yields CASSLEGGRGEQYF.

This rearrangement joins TRBV20-1 to TRBJ1-1; D ambiguous. The germline CDR1 and CDR2 sequences are DFQATT and SNEGSKA (reference sequence). V dropped 0 bases and J dropped 10 bases, with 6 bases sitting between them. The CDR3 totals 10 residues. CDR3 DNA sequence: TGCAGTGCTAGAGACCCTAGAGCTTTCTTT. As protein: CSARDPRAFF.

The genes are TRBV5-5 and TRBJ1-5; no clear D. The CDR3 runs 15 residues. The V gene lost 0 bases and the J gene lost 0 bases, with 7 bases spanning the gap. Germline CDR1 SGHKS, CDR2 YYEKEE (reference sequence). CDR3 protein: CASSLVVTSNQPQHF. CDR3 DNA sequence: TGTGCCAGCAGCTTGGTAGTAACTAGCAATCAGCCCCAGCATTTT.

This chain connects TRBV28 to TRBJ1-1; D gene uncertain. The CDR3 runs 15 residues. Germline CDR1 and CDR2: MDHEN and SYDVKM. V was clipped by 6 bases and J by 1 base, with 15 bases between them. CDR3 sequence (DNA): TGTGCCAGCAGCAGCCCGGGCGAGGGGAACACTGAAGCTTTCTTT. Translated, it gives CASSSPGEGNTEAFF. The entire variable domain, with the rest obtained from reference TRBV28 and TRBJ1-1, is as follows: DVKVTQSSRYLVKRTGEKVFLECVQDMDHENMFWYRQDPGLGLRLIYFSYDVKMKEKGDIPEGYSVSREKKERFSLILESASTNQTSMYLCASSSPGEGNTEAFFGQGTRLTVV.

This chain uses TRBV5-4 with TRBJ2-4, with 8 positions matching TRBD2. The CDR3 consists of 15 residues. The germline CDR1 and CDR2 sequences are SGHNT and YYREEE (reference sequence). V shed 5 bases, J shed 1 base, and the junction held 5 bases outside the gene matches. In DNA form, the CDR3 reads TGTGCCAGCAGTACAGCGGGAGCGGCCAAAAACATTCAGTACTTC. It specifies CASSTAGAAKNIQYF.

The V gene is TRBV5-3, the J gene TRBJ1-5; D is unclear. TRBV5-3 is an open reading frame whose function is uncertain. This CDR3 spans 12 amino acids. The ends were cut back, 4 bases at V and 5 bases at J, with 7 bases in the middle. The CDR3 nucleotides read TGTGCCAGAAGCGTTGGGGATCAGCCCCAGCATTTT. Translating it yields CARSVGDQPQHF.

V is TRBV6-5 and J is TRBJ1-1; D possibly corresponds to TRBD1 (6 bases). Germline assignment: CDR1 MNHEY and CDR2 SVGAGI. The V end was cut by 0 bases, the J end by 6 bases, with 17 bases between. The CDR3 has 16 amino acids. As DNA, the CDR3 is TGTGCCAGCAGTTACTCGGAACTCTTGGGGGCCGCTGAAGCTTTCTTT. Residues: CASSYSELLGAAEAFF.

The chain recombines TRBV9 with TRBJ1-4, with 10 bases identical to TRBD1. Trimming at V came to 3 bases and at J to 10 bases, leaving 6 bases not matched to a gene. Per germline, CDR1 SGDLS and CDR2 YYNGEE. The CDR3 is made up of 14 amino acids. CDR3 nucleotide sequence: TGTGCCAGCAGCGGGGGACAGGGGAAGGGAAAACTGTTTTTT. It translates to CASSGGQGKGKLFF.

The chain carries TRBV19 and TRBJ1-5; 8 bases agree with TRBD1. V shed 6 bases, J shed 6 bases, and the junction held 4 bases outside the gene matches. The CDR3 has 13 amino acids. Germline V CDR1 and CDR2: LNHDA, SQIVND (reference sequence). The DNA for the CDR3 is TGTGCCAGTAGCGGACAGGGTGGTCAGCCCCAGCATTTT. Amino acids: CASSGQGGQPQHF. Variable domain in full (rest from reference TRBV19 and TRBJ1-5): DGGITQSPKYLFRKEGQNVTLSCEQNLNHDAMYWYRQDPGQGLRLIYYSQIVNDFQKGDIAEGYSVSREKKESFPLTVTSAQKNPTAFYLCASSGQGGQPQHFGDGTRLSIL.

The chain combines TRBV9 with TRBJ2-5; D may be TRBD2 (5 bases). V lost 2 bases to trimming and J lost 5 bases, with 10 bases between them. Germline V CDR1 and CDR2: SGDLS, YYNGEE. The CDR3 has 13 amino acids. Here the CDR3 reads CASSVGVVETQYF. The CDR3 DNA reads as TGTGCCAGCAGCGTCGGGGTAGTGGAGACCCAGTACTTC.

The chain couples TRBV15 to TRBJ1-6, with TRBD1 matching over 7 bases. The CDR3 runs 17 residues. V lost 5 bases and J lost 7; bases outside the gene matches: 14. Germline CDR1 is LNHNV and CDR2 is YYDKDF (reference sequence). The CDR3 bases are TGTGCCACCAGCCGACCCTTGACAGGGACTAAAAATTCACCCCTCCACTTT. This encodes CATSRPLTGTKNSPLHF.

This chain connects TRBV6-9 to TRBJ2-1, with D possibly TRBD1 on 6 matching bases. CDR1 MNHGY and CDR2 SVAAGI come from the germline V gene. Trimming shortened V by 4 bases and J by 0 bases, and 7 bases separated the two germline ends. CDR3 length equals 14 residues. CDR3 region: CASSWGLSYNEQFF. The CDR3 nucleotides read TGTGCCAGCAGTTGGGGGCTCTCCTACAATGAGCAGTTCTTC.

V gene TRBV21-1 combines with J gene TRBJ2-3; the listed D gene, TRBD1, was not tested against the DNA. TRBV21-1 is noted as a pseudogene. The CDR3 spans 14 residues. CDR3 sequence (DNA): TGTGCCAGCAGCAAAGAGGGGGCCGAGGATACGCAGTATTTT. This translates into CASSKEGAEDTQYF.

The genes are TRBV27 and TRBJ2-3; 10 bases align to TRBD2. Germline assignment: CDR1 MNHEY and CDR2 SMNVEV (reference sequence). CDR3 size: 18 residues. Trimming cost V 6 bases and J 0 bases; bases outside gene matches: 12. Here the CDR3 reads CASRDRTSGSTSTDTQYF. CDR3 nucleotides: TGTGCCAGCAGAGATCGGACTAGCGGTTCCACGAGCACAGATACGCAGTATTTT.

This rearrangement joins TRBV5-4 to TRBJ2-5; 8 bases fit TRBD2. The germline gives CDR1 SGHNT, CDR2 YYREEE (reference sequence). V was pared by 3 bases and J by 4 bases, with 8 bases of the junction left unmatched. The length of the CDR3 is 15 residues. CDR3 residues: CASSSGRGGRETQYF. CDR3 in DNA: TGTGCCAGCAGCTCCGGCCGGGGGGGGAGAGAGACCCAGTACTTC.

This sequence joins TRBV7-4 and TRBJ2-7; TRBD1 matches at 8 bases. Looked up from germline, CDR1 is SGHVT and CDR2 is SQSDAQ. The CDR3 totals 15 residues. V dropped 1 base and J dropped 5; count of bases not matched to a gene: 7. The CDR3: CASSLGTGWNDEQYF. CDR3 in DNA: TGTGCCAGCAGCTTAGGGACAGGGTGGAACGACGAGCAGTACTTC.

The chain joins TRBV11-1 to TRBJ1-1, with no clear D. CDR1 and CDR2 from the germline V gene are SGHAT and FQDESV (reference sequence). The V end was cut by 3 bases, the J end by 4 bases, with 9 bases between. The CDR3 consists of 13 residues. The CDR3 bases are TGTGCCAGCAGCTTTCAAGCCGCCACTGAAGCTTTCTTT. This encodes CASSFQAATEAFF.

The genes are TRBV4-3 and TRBJ2-5; 10 bases line up with TRBD1. Trimming at V came to 4 bases and at J to 3 bases, leaving 5 bases not matched to a gene. The germline V gene encodes CDR1 LGHNA and CDR2 YSLEER. This CDR3 spans 15 amino acids. The CDR3 reads CASSPPTGGKETQYF. The CDR3, as DNA: TGCGCCAGCAGCCCCCCGACAGGGGGCAAAGAGACCCAGTACTTC.